This T cell receptor beta chain was sequenced during a study of CD4 T cells in relation to SARS-CoV-2 and coronaviruses. With respect to this clone: Its antigen is undetermined.

Sequencing was performed with immunoSEQ multiplex PCR; in TCRdb, only in-frame clones are kept and a portion is missing. The table lists about 23,000 clones, about 70% of them singletons. With 1 base removed from V and 2 bases from J, the gap between germline ends came to 12 bases. The CDR3 runs 15 residues. CDR1 is SGHRS, CDR2 YFSETQ, per germline. The unexposed donors gave CD4+ T cells in 2011-2018, prior to COVID-19. After about 10 days of culture, CD4+ T cells were isolated. The origin of this receptor is a human donor in good health. Sequencing used CD4+ T cells from PBMCs, cultured in vitro. This chain joins TRBV5-1 and TRBJ2-5, with no clear D. DNA for the CDR3: TGCGCCAGCAGCTTGACGAGCCGGGCGCAAGAGACCCAGTACTTC. Amino acids: CASSLTSRAQETQYF. The whole variable domain, remainder taken from reference TRBV5-1 and TRBJ2-5, is KAGVTQTPRYLIKTRGQQVTLSCSPISGHRSVSWYQQTPGQGLQFLFEYFSETQRNKGNFPGRFSGRQFSNSRSEMNVSTLELGDSALYLCASSLTSRAQETQYFGPGTRLLVL.